This TCR beta chain originates from a study of T cell responses to AZD1222 COVID-19 vaccine. Study outcomes and limitations: Females outnumbered males among donors, who were mostly white British; clonal diversity was possibly underestimated.

A remark on this clone: Its cognate antigen is unknown.

Trimming cost V 8 bases and J 4 bases, with 17 bases left between them. The length of the CDR3 is 14 residues. Germline V CDR1 and CDR2: SNHLY, FYNNEI. Clones were sequenced by immunoSEQ multiplex PCR, and TCRdb holds only the in-frame ones, with some missing. Here the sample spans some 130,000 clones, 84% being singletons. The source was peripheral blood, collected on day 0 of AZD1222 vaccination. This receptor was obtained from an adult in good health. This chain links TRBV2 with TRBJ1-2, with D perhaps TRBD1 (6 bases). DNA for the CDR3: TGTGCCAGCCAGGCCCAGGGGTCGTCCTATGGCTACACCTTC. As protein: CASQAQGSSYGYTF.